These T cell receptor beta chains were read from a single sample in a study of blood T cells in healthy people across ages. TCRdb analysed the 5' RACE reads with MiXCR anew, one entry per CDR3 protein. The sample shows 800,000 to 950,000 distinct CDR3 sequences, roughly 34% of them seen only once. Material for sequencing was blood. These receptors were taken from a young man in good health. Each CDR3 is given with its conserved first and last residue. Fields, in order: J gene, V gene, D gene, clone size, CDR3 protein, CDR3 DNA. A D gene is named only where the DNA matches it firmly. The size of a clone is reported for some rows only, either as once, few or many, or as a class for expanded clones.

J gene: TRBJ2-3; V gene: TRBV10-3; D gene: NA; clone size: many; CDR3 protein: CAIRTAGSRTDTQYF; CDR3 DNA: TGTGCCATCAGGACGGCGGGGAGTCGTACAGATACGCAGTATTTT
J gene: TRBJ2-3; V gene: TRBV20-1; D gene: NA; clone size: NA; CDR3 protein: CSATRVASASRDTQYF; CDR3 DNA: TGCAGTGCTACTAGAGTTGCTAGCGCAAGTCGGGATACGCAGTATTTT
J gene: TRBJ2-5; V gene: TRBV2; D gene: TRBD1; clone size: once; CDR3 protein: CASRETDRGYF; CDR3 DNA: TGTGCCAGCAGAGAAACGGACAGGGGGTACTTC
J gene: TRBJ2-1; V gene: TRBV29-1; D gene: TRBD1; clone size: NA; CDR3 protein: CSVEDPQGAPAYNEQFF; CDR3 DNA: TGCAGCGTTGAAGATCCGCAGGGGGCTCCGGCCTACAATGAGCAGTTCTTC
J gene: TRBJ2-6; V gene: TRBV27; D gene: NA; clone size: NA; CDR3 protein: CASRKEGFLRSGANVLTF; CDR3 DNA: TGTGCCAGCAGGAAAGAGGGGTTCCTCCGCTCTGGGGCCAACGTCCTGACTTTC
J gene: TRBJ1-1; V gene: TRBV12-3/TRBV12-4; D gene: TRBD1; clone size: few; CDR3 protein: CASSLGDRGGVNTEAFF; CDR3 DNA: TGTGCCAGCAGTTTAGGGGACAGGGGAGGCGTGAACACTGAAGCTTTCTTT
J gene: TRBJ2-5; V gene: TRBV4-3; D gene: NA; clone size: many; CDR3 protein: CASSQDVWLGRLYQYF; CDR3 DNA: TGCGCCAGCAGCCAAGATGTATGGCTGGGACGTCTGTACCAGTACTTC
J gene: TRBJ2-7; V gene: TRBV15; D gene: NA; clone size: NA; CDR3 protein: CATSEGGIYEQYF; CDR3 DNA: TGTGCCACCAGCGAGGGGGGGATCTACGAGCAGTACTTC
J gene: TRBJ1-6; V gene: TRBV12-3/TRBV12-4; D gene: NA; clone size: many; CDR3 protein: CASSFENSPLHF; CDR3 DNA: TGTGCCAGCAGTTTCGAGAATTCACCCCTCCACTTT
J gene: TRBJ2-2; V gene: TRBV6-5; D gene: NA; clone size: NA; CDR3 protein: CASSYSFPRNTGELFF; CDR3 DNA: TGTGCCAGCAGTTACTCCTTTCCCAGGAACACCGGGGAGCTGTTTTTT
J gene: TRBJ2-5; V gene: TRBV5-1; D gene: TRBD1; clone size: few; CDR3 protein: CASSGQGAETQYF; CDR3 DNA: TGCGCCAGCAGTGGACAGGGGGCAGAGACCCAGTACTTC
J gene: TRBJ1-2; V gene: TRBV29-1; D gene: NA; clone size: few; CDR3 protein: CSVEGTYGYTF; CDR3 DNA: TGCAGCGTTGAAGGCACCTATGGCTACACCTTC
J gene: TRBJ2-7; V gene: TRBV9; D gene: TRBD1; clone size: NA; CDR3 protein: CASSAGQGNTYEQYF; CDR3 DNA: TGTGCCAGCAGCGCAGGACAGGGAAATACCTACGAGCAGTACTTC
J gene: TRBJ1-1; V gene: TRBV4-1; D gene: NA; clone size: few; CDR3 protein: CASSQDQTSEAFF; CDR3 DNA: TGCGCCAGCAGCCAAGATCAGACTTCTGAAGCTTTCTTT
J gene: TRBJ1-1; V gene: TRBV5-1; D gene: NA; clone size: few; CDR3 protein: CASSSLGYTEAFF; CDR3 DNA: TGCGCCAGCAGCTCCCTAGGGTACACTGAAGCTTTCTTT
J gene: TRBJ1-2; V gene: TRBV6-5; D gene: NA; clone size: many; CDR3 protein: CASSYSVSPYYDGYTF; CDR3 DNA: TGTGCCAGCAGTTACTCGGTCAGTCCCTACTATGATGGCTACACCTTC
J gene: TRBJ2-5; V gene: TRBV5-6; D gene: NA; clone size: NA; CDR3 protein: CASHAGKTQYF; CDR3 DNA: TGTGCCAGCCACGCGGGGAAGACCCAGTACTTC
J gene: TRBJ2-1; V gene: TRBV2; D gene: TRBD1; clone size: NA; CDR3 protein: CASRHRGNNEQFF; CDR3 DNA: TGTGCCAGCAGACACAGGGGAAACAATGAGCAGTTCTTC
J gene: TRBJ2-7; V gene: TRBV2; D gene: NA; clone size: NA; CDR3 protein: CASTGLPTYEQYF; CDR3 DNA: TGTGCCAGCACGGGACTCCCCACCTACGAGCAGTACTTC
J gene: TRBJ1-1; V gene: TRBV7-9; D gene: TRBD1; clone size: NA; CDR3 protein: CASSDTGTGGINTEAFF; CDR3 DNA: TGTGCCAGCAGCGACACCGGGACAGGGGGAATCAACACTGAAGCTTTCTTT
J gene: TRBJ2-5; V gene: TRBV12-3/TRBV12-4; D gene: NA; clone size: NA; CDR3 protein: CANRRRGMETQYF; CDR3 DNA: TGTGCCAACAGACGCAGGGGAATGGAGACCCAGTACTTC
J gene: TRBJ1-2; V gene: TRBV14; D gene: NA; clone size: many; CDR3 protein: CASSQDLGQWGGYTF; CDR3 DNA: TGTGCCAGCAGCCAAGATCTTGGGCAGTGGGGAGGCTACACCTTC